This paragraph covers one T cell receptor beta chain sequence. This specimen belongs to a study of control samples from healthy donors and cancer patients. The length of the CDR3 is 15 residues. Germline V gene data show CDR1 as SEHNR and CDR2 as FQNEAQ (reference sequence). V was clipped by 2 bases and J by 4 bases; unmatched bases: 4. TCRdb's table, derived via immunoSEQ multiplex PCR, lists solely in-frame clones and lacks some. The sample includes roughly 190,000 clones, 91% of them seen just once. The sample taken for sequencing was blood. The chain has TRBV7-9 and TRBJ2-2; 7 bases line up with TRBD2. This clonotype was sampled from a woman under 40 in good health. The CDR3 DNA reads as TGTGCCAGCAGCTTACTGGAGCGGGGCACCGGGGAGCTGTTTTTT. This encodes CASSLLERGTGELFF.